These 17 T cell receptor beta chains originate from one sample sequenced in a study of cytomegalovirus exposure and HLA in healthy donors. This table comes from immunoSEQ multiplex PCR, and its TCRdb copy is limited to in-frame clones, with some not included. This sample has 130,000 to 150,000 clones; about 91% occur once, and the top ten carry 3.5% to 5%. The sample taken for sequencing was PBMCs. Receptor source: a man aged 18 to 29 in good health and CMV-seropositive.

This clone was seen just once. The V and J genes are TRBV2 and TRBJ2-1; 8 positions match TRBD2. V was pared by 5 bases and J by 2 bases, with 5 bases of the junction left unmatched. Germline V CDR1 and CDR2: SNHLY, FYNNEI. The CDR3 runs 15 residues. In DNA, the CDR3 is TGTGCCAGCAGTCCTGTTAGCGGGGCCTACAATGAGCAGTTCTTC. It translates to CASSPVSGAYNEQFF.

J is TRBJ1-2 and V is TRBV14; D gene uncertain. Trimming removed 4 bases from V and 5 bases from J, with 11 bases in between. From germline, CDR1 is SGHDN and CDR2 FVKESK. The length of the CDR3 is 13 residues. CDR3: CASSPYPVYGYTF. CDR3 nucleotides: TGTGCCAGCAGCCCATATCCGGTATATGGCTACACCTTC.

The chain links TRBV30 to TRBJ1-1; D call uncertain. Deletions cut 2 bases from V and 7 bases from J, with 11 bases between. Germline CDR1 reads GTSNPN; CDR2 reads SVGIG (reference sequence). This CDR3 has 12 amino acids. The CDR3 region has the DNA TGTGCCTGGAGTATCTTTACGGGTGAAGCTTTCTTT. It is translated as CAWSIFTGEAFF.

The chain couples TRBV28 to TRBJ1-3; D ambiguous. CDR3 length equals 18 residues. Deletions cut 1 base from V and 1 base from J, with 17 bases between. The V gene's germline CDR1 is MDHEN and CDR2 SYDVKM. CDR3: CASSLSILRVYSGNTIYF. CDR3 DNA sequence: TGTGCCAGCAGTTTATCCATTCTCCGGGTTTATTCTGGAAACACCATATATTTT.

The CDR3 DNA reads TGCGCCAGCAGGCCCGGGACTAGCGGGGACACAGATACGCAGTATTTT. This encodes CASRPGTSGDTDTQYF. The rearrangement uses TRBV4-1 and TRBJ2-3; TRBD2 matches 13 bases. Germline CDR1 reads MGHRA; CDR2 reads YSYEKL. The V and J ends lost 6 bases and 2 bases, in that order; junction bases with no gene match: 5. This CDR3 contains 16 residues.

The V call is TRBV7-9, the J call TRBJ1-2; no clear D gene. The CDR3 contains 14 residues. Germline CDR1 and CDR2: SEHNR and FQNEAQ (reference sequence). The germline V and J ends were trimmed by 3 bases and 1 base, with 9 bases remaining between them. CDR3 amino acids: CASSLGGINYGYTF. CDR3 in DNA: TGTGCCAGCAGCTTGGGAGGGATTAACTATGGCTACACCTTC.

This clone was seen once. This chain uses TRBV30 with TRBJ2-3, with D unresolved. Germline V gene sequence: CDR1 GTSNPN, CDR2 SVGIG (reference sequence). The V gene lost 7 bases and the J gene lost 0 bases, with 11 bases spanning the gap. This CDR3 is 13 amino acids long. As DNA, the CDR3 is TGTGCCTATCGAGCGACTAGCACAGATACGCAGTATTTT. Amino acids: CAYRATSTDTQYF.

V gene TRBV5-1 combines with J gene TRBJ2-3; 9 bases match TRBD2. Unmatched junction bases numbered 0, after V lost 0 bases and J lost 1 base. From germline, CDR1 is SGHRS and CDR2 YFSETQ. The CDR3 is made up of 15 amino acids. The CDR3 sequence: CASSLGTSGTDTQYF. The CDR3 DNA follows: TGCGCCAGCAGCTTGGGGACTAGCGGCACAGATACGCAGTATTTT.

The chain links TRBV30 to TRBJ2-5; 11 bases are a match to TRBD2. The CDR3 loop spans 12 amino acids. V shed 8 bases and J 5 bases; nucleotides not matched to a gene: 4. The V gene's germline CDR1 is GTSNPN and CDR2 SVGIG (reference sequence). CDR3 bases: TGTGCCGGACTAGCGGGCGGGGAGACCCAGTACTTC. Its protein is CAGLAGGETQYF.

CDR3 region: CASSSRGRGTNEKLFF. The DNA for the CDR3 is TGTGCCAGCAGCTCCAGGGGTAGGGGAACTAATGAAAAACTGTTTTTT. The J gene is TRBJ1-4, the V gene TRBV5-4; a weak D match, TRBD1 (6 bases). This CDR3 spans 16 amino acids. CDR1 and CDR2 (germline): SGHNT, YYREEE (reference sequence). The germline V and J ends were trimmed by 3 bases and 1 base, with 13 bases remaining between them.

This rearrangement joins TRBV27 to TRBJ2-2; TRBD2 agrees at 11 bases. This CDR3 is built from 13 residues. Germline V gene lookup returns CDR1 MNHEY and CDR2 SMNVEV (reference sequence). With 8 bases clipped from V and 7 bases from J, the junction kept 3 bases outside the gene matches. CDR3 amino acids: CASLAGGGGELFF. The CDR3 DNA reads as TGTGCCAGCCTAGCGGGAGGCGGCGGGGAGCTGTTTTTT.

CDR3 sequence reads: CAISSAGDNEQFF. DNA for the CDR3: TGTGCCATCAGTTCGGCTGGAGACAATGAGCAGTTCTTC. The chain recombines TRBV10-3 with TRBJ2-1; no reliable D call. Germline CDR1 ENHRY, CDR2 SYGVKD. Deletions cut 5 bases from V and 5 bases from J, with 10 bases between. The CDR3 sequence is 13 residues long.

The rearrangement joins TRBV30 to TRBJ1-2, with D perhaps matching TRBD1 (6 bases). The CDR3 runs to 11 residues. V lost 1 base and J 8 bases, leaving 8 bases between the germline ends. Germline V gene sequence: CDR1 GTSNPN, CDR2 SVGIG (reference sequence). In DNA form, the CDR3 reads TGTGCCTGGAGTGGACAGGAGGGCTACACCTTC. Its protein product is CAWSGQEGYTF.

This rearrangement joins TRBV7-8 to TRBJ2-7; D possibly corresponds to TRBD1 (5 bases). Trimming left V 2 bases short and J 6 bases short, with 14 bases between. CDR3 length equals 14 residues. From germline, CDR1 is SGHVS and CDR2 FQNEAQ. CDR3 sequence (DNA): TGTGCCAGCAGCTTACAGGGCAGAAAGGGCGAGCAGTACTTC. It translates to CASSLQGRKGEQYF. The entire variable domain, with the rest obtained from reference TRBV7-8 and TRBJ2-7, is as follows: GAGVSQSPRYKVAKRGQDVALRCDPISGHVSLFWYQQALGQGPEFLTYFQNEAQLDKSGLPSDRFFAERPEGSVSTLKIQRTQQEDSAVYLCASSLQGRKGEQYFGPGTRLTVT.

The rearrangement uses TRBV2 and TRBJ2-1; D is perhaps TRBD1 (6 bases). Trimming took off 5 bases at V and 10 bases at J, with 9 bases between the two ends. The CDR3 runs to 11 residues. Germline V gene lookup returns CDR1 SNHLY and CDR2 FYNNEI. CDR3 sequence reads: CASSLGQEQFF. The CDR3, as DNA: TGTGCCAGCAGTCTCGGACAGGAGCAGTTCTTC.

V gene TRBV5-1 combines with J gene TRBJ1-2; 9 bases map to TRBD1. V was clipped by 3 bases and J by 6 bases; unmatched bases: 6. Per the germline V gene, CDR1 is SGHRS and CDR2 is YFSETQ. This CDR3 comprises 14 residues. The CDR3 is CASSSRDRVDGYTF. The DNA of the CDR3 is TGCGCCAGCAGCTCCCGGGACAGGGTTGATGGCTACACCTTC.

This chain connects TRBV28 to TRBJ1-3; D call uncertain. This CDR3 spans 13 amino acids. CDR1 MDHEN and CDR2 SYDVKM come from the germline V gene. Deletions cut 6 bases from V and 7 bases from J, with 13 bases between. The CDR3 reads CASSPHAGNTIYF. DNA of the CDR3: TGTGCCAGCAGCCCCCATGCCGGGAACACCATATATTTT.